This TCR beta chain came from a study of blood T cell repertoires in COVID-19 (dated by TCRdb to about 2020). Background on the whole study: The collaborator samples originated in the United States, Italy and Spain and spanned the acute and convalescent phases of COVID-19. The prospective study material was composed of cDNA or gDNA derived from T cells, B-cell-depleted T cells, or PBMCs. Deeply sampled blood TCRbeta repertoires from subjects exposed to, actively infected with, or recovered from COVID-19 were included in the dataset. The repertoires were made available in a free public database intended to serve as a resource for research on the immune response to SARS-CoV-2. The samples were drawn from two sources: the first 160 participants of the ongoing ImmuneRACE study, and some 1,300 subjects contributed by 6 global collaborators. Sample metadata almost always included a de-identified subject ID, COVID-19 status, age in years and sex. HLA class I and class II types, where available, came from metadata supplied by the sample provider rather than from assay-based typing. What the research found in general, with its limitations: The quantity of clinical and demographic metadata differed by source and by participant and was supplied without curation.

TCRbeta CDR3 regions were amplified from genomic DNA by means of the immunoSEQ Assay, a bias-controlled multiplex PCR. Processing in the source paper ran as follows. The number of nucleated cells in each sample was estimated by amplification of reference gene primers within the assay. To quantify the absolute abundance of each unique TCRbeta CDR3 rearrangement, sequence reads were collapsed and filtered. Productive Simpson clonality was computed per sample as the square root of Simpson's diversity index over productive rearrangements. What TCRdb holds here is the immuneACCESS table cut down to in-frame rearrangements. Part of the clones is not present; checked against another copy, under half of the missing clones reflect an unresolved V gene, and the others are unexplained. The DNA was the basis for D and trimming; V, J and clone size are from that table. This sample lists 90,000 to 120,000 clones; 75% to 95% were detected once. Of the sample, 1% to 1.5% falls within the top ten clones.

The CDR3 numbers 13 residues from cysteine through phenylalanine. Just the 39-base CDR3 DNA is kept, in frame starting at base 1. V gives up 8 bases and J gives up 2 bases, and the segment between their germline ends measures 7 bases. Taken from the germline V gene, the CDR1 and CDR2 loops are SGHVS and FQNEAQ. Collaborating institutions collected whole blood in K2EDTA tubes following their own protocols. Collaborator samples were shipped for TCRbeta analysis as frozen whole blood, isolated PBMCs, or DNA extracted from either sample type. In regard to this clone: There is no known antigen for this receptor. No much larger clonotype is one base removed from it; base qualities were not supplied.

The sequenced sample consisted of peripheral blood. The TCR originated in a woman aged 25 to 39 with acute or convalescent COVID-19. The sequence links TRBV7-8 to TRBJ2-6; the D gene is unclear. DNA sequence: TGTGCCAGCTTCCGCGCTGGGGCCAACGTCCTGACTTTC. Translated, this is CASFRAGANVLTF.